The next 21 T cell receptor beta chains were all read from a single sample in a study of cytomegalovirus exposure and HLA in healthy donors. 60 Vbeta and 13 Jbeta primers were used in PCR. Produced via immunoSEQ multiplex PCR; TCRdb's table is partial and in-frame only. The sample spans 140,000 or so clones; the ten largest clones claim approximately 1%. Material: PBMCs. These receptors were taken from a male donor in good health and CMV-seronegative.

This chain uses TRBV14 with TRBJ1-2; D is unclear. There are 15 residues in the CDR3. Per the germline V gene, CDR1 is SGHDN and CDR2 is FVKESK. Trimming left V 4 bases short and J 4 bases short, with 16 bases between. The CDR3 reads CASSPPGRGAYGYTF. The CDR3 DNA reads TGTGCCAGCAGCCCCCCTGGGCGGGGTGCCTATGGCTACACCTTC.

The chain links TRBV18 to TRBJ2-3, with 7 bases that match TRBD2. The CDR3 is made up of 20 amino acids. Germline CDR1 KGHSH, CDR2 LQKENI. The V segment lost 3 bases and the J segment 1 base; nucleotides outside the gene matches: 19. The CDR3 bases are TGTGCCAGCTCACCGTCGATCGGGAATCTAGCGGCCCTTGGCACAGATACGCAGTATTTT. Its translation: CASSPSIGNLAALGTDTQYF.

V usage is TRBV29-1 and J usage is TRBJ2-7, with 8 nucleotides matching TRBD1. Germline V gene lookup returns CDR1 SQVTM and CDR2 ANQGSEA. The CDR3 consists of 13 residues. The junction had 9 bases not matched to a gene; V was cut back by 6 bases and J by 5 bases. The CDR3 loop reads CSVWGQESDEQYF. The CDR3, as DNA: TGCAGCGTCTGGGGACAGGAAAGCGACGAGCAGTACTTC.

The V and J genes are TRBV29-1 and TRBJ1-1; D not certain. The CDR3 consists of 10 residues. V dropped 6 bases and J dropped 10 bases, with 12 bases sitting between them. Looked up from germline, CDR1 is SQVTM and CDR2 is ANQGSEA. In DNA form, the CDR3 reads TGCAGCGTATTTACGGGTGGAGCTTTCTTT. Translating gives CSVFTGGAFF. Combining the CDR3 with reference TRBV29-1 and TRBJ1-1 gives the whole variable domain SAVISQKPSRDICQRGTSLTIQCQVDSQVTMMFWYRQQPGQSLTLIATANQGSEATYESGFVIDKFPISRPNLTFSTLTVSNMSPEDSSIYLCSVFTGGAFFGQGTRLTVV.

The chain couples TRBV7-9 to TRBJ1-1; D unclear. Trimming cost V 2 bases and J 5 bases, with 9 bases left between them. The length of the CDR3 is 13 residues. Germline V CDR1 and CDR2: SEHNR, FQNEAQ (reference sequence). DNA for the CDR3: TGTGCCAGCAGCTTACTGGGAGGAACTGAAGCTTTCTTT. Protein product: CASSLLGGTEAFF.

The chain carries TRBV9 and TRBJ2-3; 7 bases are a match to TRBD2. With V trimmed by 5 bases and J by 4 bases, 16 bases remained unmatched. Germline CDR1 reads SGDLS; CDR2 reads YYNGEE. The CDR3 spans 17 residues. CDR3 sequence: CASSSISGNSIADTQYF. CDR3 DNA: TGTGCCAGCAGTTCTATCAGCGGGAACAGTATAGCAGATACGCAGTATTTT. The variable domain in full, with the rest retrieved from reference TRBV9 and TRBJ2-3, is DSGVTQTPKHLITATGQRVTLRCSPRSGDLSVYWYQQSLDQGLQFLIQYYNGEERAKGNILERFSAQQFPDLHSELNLSSLELGDSALYFCASSSISGNSIADTQYFGPGTRLTVL.

Here the CDR3 reads CASSEVAGGRNIQYF. The CDR3 DNA follows: TGTGCCAGCAGTGAGGTAGCGGGAGGGCGAAACATTCAGTACTTC. The chain uses TRBV2 and TRBJ2-4; 11 positions agree with TRBD2. In germline, CDR1 is SNHLY, CDR2 FYNNEI. The CDR3 loop spans 15 amino acids. With V trimmed by 3 bases and J by 6 bases, 4 bases remained unmatched.

V is TRBV6-5 and J is TRBJ1-6; 8 bases map to TRBD1. The germline V gene has CDR1 MNHEY and CDR2 SVGAGI. The junction had 6 bases not matched to a gene; V was cut back by 10 bases and J by 7 bases. The CDR3 totals 13 residues. CDR3: CATRQGPNSPLHF. The CDR3 nucleotides read TGTGCCACACGACAGGGGCCCAATTCACCCCTCCACTTT.

V is TRBV15 and J is TRBJ2-5, with TRBD2 matching over 9 bases. Germline V gives CDR1 LNHNV, CDR2 YYDKDF (reference sequence). V lost 1 base to trimming and J lost 0 bases; unmatched junction nucleotides: 3. This CDR3 region has 16 residues. CDR3 sequence reads: CATSRGGGRDQETQYF. CDR3 sequence (DNA): TGTGCCACCAGCAGAGGAGGCGGGAGGGACCAAGAGACCCAGTACTTC.

The V call is TRBV28, the J call TRBJ2-7; tentative D call: TRBD1 (6 bases). The germline V gene encodes CDR1 MDHEN and CDR2 SYDVKM. The CDR3 extends over 12 amino acids. V lost 5 bases and J 3 bases, leaving 8 bases between the germline ends. The CDR3 DNA sequence: TGTGCCAGCAGTGTGGACAGCTACGAGCAGTACTTC. Its translation: CASSVDSYEQYF.

The rearrangement uses TRBV15 and TRBJ1-1, with 7 bases identical to TRBD1. Germline lookup yields CDR1 LNHNV and CDR2 YYDKDF (reference sequence). This CDR3 comprises 15 residues. With 5 bases clipped from V and 5 bases from J, the junction kept 11 bases outside the gene matches. The CDR3 DNA follows: TGTGCCACCAGCGGCGCAGGGGGATCAGGGACTGAAGCTTTCTTT. Translated, it gives CATSGAGGSGTEAFF. The full variable domain, its missing parts supplied by reference TRBV15 and TRBJ1-1, is DAMVIQNPRYQVTQFGKPVTLSCSQTLNHNVMYWYQQKSSQAPKLLFHYYDKDFNNEADTPDNFQSRRPNTSFCFLDIRSPGLGDTAMYLCATSGAGGSGTEAFFGQGTRLTVV.

The V and J genes are TRBV7-9 and TRBJ1-5, with D unresolved. V lost 0 bases and J lost 6, with 12 bases in between. This CDR3 is 15 amino acids long. Germline lookup yields CDR1 SEHNR and CDR2 FQNEAQ (reference sequence). The CDR3 DNA follows: TGTGCCAGCAGCTTAGCTGGGCAGTTATTTCAGCCCCAGCATTTT. This gives the protein CASSLAGQLFQPQHF.

The V call is TRBV7-2, the J call TRBJ1-5; 9 nucleotides match TRBD1. CDR3 length equals 19 residues. V gave up 1 base and J gave up 0 bases; unmatched junction bases: 10. CDR1 is SGHTA and CDR2 is FQGNSA in the germline V gene. CDR3 DNA: TGTGCCAGCAGCTTAGGGGCAGGGACAGGGTCATATAGCAATCAGCCCCAGCATTTT. It is translated as CASSLGAGTGSYSNQPQHF.

The rearrangement joins TRBV11-2 to TRBJ2-7; 7 nucleotides agree with TRBD2. CDR1 is SGHAT, CDR2 FQNNGV, per germline. The ends lost 3 bases at V and 2 bases at J; junction bases unmatched: 7. The CDR3 runs 15 residues. The CDR3 DNA follows: TGTGCCAGCAGCTTGTGGGGGGGGAGCGCCTACGAGCAGTACTTC. It is translated as CASSLWGGSAYEQYF. Filled out from reference TRBV11-2 and TRBJ2-7, the complete variable domain reads EAGVAQSPRYKIIEKRQSVAFWCNPISGHATLYWYQQILGQGPKLLIQFQNNGVVDDSQLPKDRFSAERLKGVDSTLKIQPAKLEDSAVYLCASSLWGGSAYEQYFGPGTRLTVT.

The chain recombines TRBV2 with TRBJ1-2; possibly TRBD1 for D (6 bases). Germline V lookup: CDR1 SNHLY, CDR2 FYNNEI. Trimming cost V 3 bases and J 3 bases, with 11 bases left between them. The CDR3 is 14 amino acids. The CDR3 is CASSDRGRDYGYTF. As DNA, the CDR3 is TGTGCCAGCAGTGACAGGGGTCGGGACTATGGCTACACCTTC.

The V and J genes are TRBV19 and TRBJ2-2; TRBD1 aligns across 7 bases. CDR3 length: 14 residues. The trim removed 4 bases at V and 4 bases at J, leaving 3 bases unmatched. Germline V CDR1 and CDR2: LNHDA, SQIVND (reference sequence). For the CDR3, the DNA is TGTGCCAGTAGTACCCACAGGGGCACCGGGGAGCTGTTTTTT. This encodes CASSTHRGTGELFF.

V is TRBV19 and J is TRBJ1-5; 7 bases fit TRBD1. Germline CDR1 LNHDA, CDR2 SQIVND (reference sequence). Trimming removed 6 bases from V and 2 bases from J; junction bases left unmatched: 10. The CDR3 sequence is 16 residues long. In DNA, the CDR3 is TGTGCCAGTAGGGGAACAGGGGCTTTGGGCAATCAGCCCCAGCATTTT. This translates into CASRGTGALGNQPQHF. The full variable domain, in which reference TRBV19 and TRBJ1-5 provide the parts outside the CDR3, is DGGITQSPKYLFRKEGQNVTLSCEQNLNHDAMYWYRQDPGQGLRLIYYSQIVNDFQKGDIAEGYSVSREKKESFPLTVTSAQKNPTAFYLCASRGTGALGNQPQHFGDGTRLSIL.

The chain joins TRBV9 to TRBJ1-1; D is unresolved. V was shortened by 0 bases and J by 0 bases, with 9 bases between the two germline ends. In germline, CDR1 is SGDLS, CDR2 YYNGEE. The CDR3 totals 15 residues. Here the CDR3 reads CASSVDNSMNTEAFF. DNA for the CDR3: TGTGCCAGCAGCGTAGACAACAGCATGAACACTGAAGCTTTCTTT. Complete variable domain (other parts from reference TRBV9 and TRBJ1-1): DSGVTQTPKHLITATGQRVTLRCSPRSGDLSVYWYQQSLDQGLQFLIQYYNGEERAKGNILERFSAQQFPDLHSELNLSSLELGDSALYFCASSVDNSMNTEAFFGQGTRLTVV.

V gene TRBV6-6 combines with J gene TRBJ1-6; the match to TRBD1 covers 8 bases. Germline CDR1 reads MNHNY; CDR2 reads SVGAGI (reference sequence). J was trimmed by 0 bases and V by 4 bases; bases with no gene match: 2. The length of the CDR3 is 16 residues. CDR3 residues: CASSLGQASYNSPLHF. CDR3 nucleotide sequence: TGTGCCAGCAGTTTGGGACAGGCCTCCTATAATTCACCCCTCCACTTT.

The J gene is TRBJ2-3, the V gene TRBV19, with a possible D match to TRBD2 (5 bases). Trimming took off 1 base at V and 8 bases at J, with 16 bases between the two ends. The CDR3 length is 15 residues. Germline V CDR1 and CDR2: LNHDA, SQIVND (reference sequence). This CDR3 reads CASSIAGRGPGTQYF. In DNA, the CDR3 is TGTGCCAGTAGTATAGCCGGTCGGGGTCCCGGTACGCAGTATTTT.

The CDR3 nucleotides read TGTGCCAGCAGCCAAGATCCCCTCGGGGGGCGCATGTTCTTC. Protein product: CASSQDPLGGRMFF. V gene TRBV14 combines with J gene TRBJ2-1; D may be TRBD2 (7 bases). Germline CDR1 and CDR2: SGHDN and FVKESK. Deletions cut 0 bases from V and 15 bases from J, with 18 bases between. The CDR3 is 14 residues long.